A single sample gave rise to the 20 T cell receptor beta chains below, sequenced in a study of cytomegalovirus exposure and HLA in healthy donors. Repertoires were generated with immunoSEQ multiplex PCR, while TCRdb's copy carries only in-frame clones and drops some. Among 65,000 or so clones, approximately 93% were seen once, and the ten largest hold 4.4%. The sequenced sample consisted of PBMCs. The receptors originated from a man aged 18 to 35 in good health and CMV-seropositive.

V gene TRBV7-2 combines with J gene TRBJ2-4, with 13 positions matching TRBD2. Germline assignment: CDR1 SGHTA and CDR2 FQGNSA. J was trimmed by 1 base and V by 1 base; bases with no gene match: 7. The CDR3 totals 19 residues. The CDR3 reads CASSLDHGLAGVAKNIQYF. The CDR3 DNA reads TGTGCCAGCAGCTTAGATCACGGACTAGCGGGAGTGGCCAAAAACATTCAGTACTTC.

The gene calls are TRBV9 and TRBJ2-5; a weak D match, TRBD2 (6 bases). The CDR3 sequence is 16 residues long. V lost 1 base to trimming and J lost 1 base, with 14 bases between them. The germline V gene has CDR1 SGDLS and CDR2 YYNGEE. In nucleotides, the CDR3 is TGTGCCAGCAGCGTAAGCGGAGGGCCTCCCCAAGAGACCCAGTACTTC. Protein sequence: CASSVSGGPPQETQYF.

The chain employs TRBV7-9 and TRBJ1-1; D is unclear. Trimming stripped 1 base from V and 0 bases from J, with 6 bases between. Germline assignment: CDR1 SEHNR and CDR2 FQNEAQ (reference sequence). The CDR3 is made up of 14 amino acids. This CDR3 is CASSLGGVNTEAFF. The DNA of the CDR3 is TGTGCCAGCAGCTTAGGAGGAGTGAACACTGAAGCTTTCTTT.

In this sample, this clone turned up once. The chain couples TRBV2 to TRBJ2-2; a possible D gene is TRBD2 (5 bases). Germline values: CDR1 SNHLY, CDR2 FYNNEI. The CDR3 has 15 residues. V was pared by 5 bases and J by 3 bases, with 13 bases between. CDR3 sequence: CASSPTNFDTGELFF. CDR3 DNA: TGTGCCAGCAGTCCGACTAATTTTGACACCGGGGAGCTGTTTTTT.

This chain joins TRBV6-1 and TRBJ2-7, with D possibly TRBD2 on 6 matching bases. Germline-derived CDR1 and CDR2 are MNHNS and SASEGT. Trimming removed 6 bases from V and 7 bases from J, with 10 bases in between. This CDR3 spans 11 amino acids. This chain's CDR3 is CASRAAGEQYF. Here the CDR3 DNA reads TGTGCCAGCAGGGCGGCGGGAGAGCAGTACTTC.

V gene TRBV6-1 combines with J gene TRBJ1-2; 7 bases fit TRBD1. V lost 0 bases and J lost 7; bases outside the gene matches: 8. Germline V gene lookup returns CDR1 MNHNS and CDR2 SASEGT. This CDR3 has 15 amino acids. CDR3 DNA sequence: TGTGCCAGCAGTGAAGCGACAGGGAGGCTAGGTGGCTACACCTTC. It codes for CASSEATGRLGGYTF.

This chain connects TRBV7-2 to TRBJ1-2; D uncertain. This CDR3 is built from 14 residues. V lost 2 bases to trimming and J lost 4 bases, with 11 bases between them. The germline CDR1 and CDR2 sequences are SGHTA and FQGNSA. The CDR3 nucleotides are TGTGCCAGCAGCTTAATTTTAAAGAGCTATGGCTACACCTTC. Translation: CASSLILKSYGYTF.

The V and J genes are TRBV20-1 and TRBJ1-2; D call uncertain. Germline V gene lookup returns CDR1 DFQATT and CDR2 SNEGSKA (reference sequence). The CDR3 is made up of 11 amino acids. Trimming cost V 3 bases and J 5 bases, with 7 bases left between them. CDR3: CSASGDYGYTF. DNA for the CDR3: TGCAGTGCTAGCGGGGATTATGGCTACACCTTC.

The chain joins TRBV7-2 to TRBJ1-2, with 10 nucleotides matching TRBD1. In germline, CDR1 is SGHTA, CDR2 FQGNSA. This CDR3 contains 16 residues. Trimming at V came to 5 bases and at J to 7 bases, leaving 13 bases not matched to a gene. In DNA, the CDR3 is TGTGCCAGCAGCCAGGGACAGGGGTTGGGCTTATCTGGCTACACCTTC. Encoded protein: CASSQGQGLGLSGYTF. The full variable domain, in which reference TRBV7-2 and TRBJ1-2 provide the parts outside the CDR3, is GAGVSQSPSNKVTEKGKDVELRCDPISGHTALYWYRQSLGQGLEFLIYFQGNSAPDKSGLPSDRFSAERTGGSVSTLTIQRTQQEDSAVYLCASSQGQGLGLSGYTFGSGTRLTVV.

This chain joins TRBV4-1 and TRBJ1-2, with D possibly matching TRBD1 (5 bases). V was trimmed by 1 base and J by 0 bases, leaving 12 bases between them. This CDR3 has 16 amino acids. Germline assignment: CDR1 MGHRA and CDR2 YSYEKL. Here the CDR3 DNA reads TGCGCCAGCAGCCAAGGTTCAAGGGGTTCTAACTATGGCTACACCTTC. Protein product: CASSQGSRGSNYGYTF.

The chain combines TRBV6-1 with TRBJ2-5; TRBD2 aligns across 8 bases. Trimming took 6 bases from V and 4 from J; bases not matched to a gene: 7. The CDR3 has 14 residues. CDR1 is MNHNS, CDR2 SASEGT, per germline. CDR3 loop: CASSVGLAAETQYF. CDR3 DNA: TGTGCCAGCAGCGTAGGACTAGCAGCAGAGACCCAGTACTTC.

J is TRBJ1-6 and V is TRBV27; D ambiguous. CDR1 and CDR2 from the germline V gene are MNHEY and SMNVEV (reference sequence). The V and J ends lost 6 bases and 4 bases respectively, with 16 bases between them. This CDR3 is 16 amino acids long. The CDR3 reads CASRRQLSQYNSPLHF. The CDR3 DNA reads as TGTGCCAGCAGGCGGCAATTATCCCAATATAATTCACCCCTCCACTTT.

The chain joins TRBV19 to TRBJ2-7, with 8 bases that match TRBD2. V dropped 1 base and J dropped 0; count of bases not matched to a gene: 5. Germline assignment: CDR1 LNHDA and CDR2 SQIVND (reference sequence). The CDR3 covers 16 residues. The DNA of the CDR3 is TGTGCCAGTAGTATAGTCCTAGCGGGTAGCTCCTACGAGCAGTACTTC. Translated, it gives CASSIVLAGSSYEQYF. Complete variable domain (other parts from reference TRBV19 and TRBJ2-7): DGGITQSPKYLFRKEGQNVTLSCEQNLNHDAMYWYRQDPGQGLRLIYYSQIVNDFQKGDIAEGYSVSREKKESFPLTVTSAQKNPTAFYLCASSIVLAGSSYEQYFGPGTRLTVT.

The V and J genes are TRBV6-1 and TRBJ2-4; 10 nucleotides align to TRBD2. This CDR3 is built from 16 residues. With 3 bases clipped from V and 0 bases from J, the junction kept 2 bases outside the gene matches. CDR1 is MNHNS and CDR2 is SASEGT in the germline V gene. In DNA form, the CDR3 reads TGTGCCAGCAGTGATAGCGGGGGGAAAGCCAAAAACATTCAGTACTTC. Encoded protein: CASSDSGGKAKNIQYF.

V is TRBV14 and J is TRBJ1-4; D possibly corresponds to TRBD1 (6 bases). The CDR3 totals 15 residues. The germline V gene has CDR1 SGHDN and CDR2 FVKESK. Trimming stripped 4 bases from V and 7 bases from J, with 16 bases between. The CDR3 region has the DNA TGTGCCAGCAGCCCAAGTGGGGGCTATCCTGAAAAACTGTTTTTT. The encoded protein is CASSPSGGYPEKLFF.

The genes are TRBV2 and TRBJ1-2, with a weak D call TRBD1 (5 bases). Germline loops: CDR1 SNHLY, CDR2 FYNNEI. The CDR3 consists of 15 residues. The V end lost 6 bases, the J end lost 1 base, and 15 bases lay between the germline ends. The CDR3, as DNA: TGTGCCAGCAGAGCCACAGGATTCATTAACTATGGCTACACCTTC. It specifies CASRATGFINYGYTF.

V gene TRBV7-2 combines with J gene TRBJ2-5; D is perhaps TRBD2 (6 bases). Germline assignment: CDR1 SGHTA and CDR2 FQGNSA. Trimming took off 5 bases at V and 10 bases at J, with 23 bases between the two ends. CDR3 length equals 15 residues. CDR3 nucleotides: TGTGCCAGCAGCCGCGTCCGGGAGAGGTTAGGAGACCAGTACTTC. It translates to CASSRVRERLGDQYF.

The V call is TRBV4-1, the J call TRBJ2-7; possibly TRBD1 for D (5 bases). The CDR3 runs to 16 residues. CDR1 and CDR2 (germline): MGHRA, YSYEKL. Trimming took off 4 bases at V and 2 bases at J, with 18 bases between the two ends. CDR3 in DNA: TGCGCCAGCAGCCCACAACTCAATTTCAGGGCCTACGAGCAGTACTTC. Translating it yields CASSPQLNFRAYEQYF.

The rearrangement joins TRBV29-1 to TRBJ2-3; a possible D gene is TRBD1 (6 bases). The ends were cut back, 7 bases at V and 0 bases at J, with 14 bases in the middle. CDR1 and CDR2 from the germline V gene are SQVTM and ANQGSEA. The CDR3 contains 14 residues. CDR3 sequence: CSARGQTSTDTQYF. The CDR3 nucleotides are TGCAGCGCAAGAGGACAGACTAGCACAGATACGCAGTATTTT.

This rearrangement joins TRBV7-9 to TRBJ1-6; 7 bases align to TRBD1. Germline assignment: CDR1 SEHNR and CDR2 FQNEAQ (reference sequence). The CDR3 spans 15 residues. V lost 5 bases to trimming and J lost 10 bases; unmatched junction nucleotides: 11. The CDR3: CASSTDYRGGSPLHF. CDR3 DNA sequence: TGTGCCAGCAGCACGGACTACAGGGGTGGGTCACCCCTCCACTTT. Filled out from reference TRBV7-9 and TRBJ1-6, the complete variable domain reads DTGVSQNPRHKITKRGQNVTFRCDPISEHNRLYWYRQTLGQGPEFLTYFQNEAQLEKSRLLSDRFSAERPKGSFSTLEIQRTEQGDSAMYLCASSTDYRGGSPLHFGNGTRLTVT.